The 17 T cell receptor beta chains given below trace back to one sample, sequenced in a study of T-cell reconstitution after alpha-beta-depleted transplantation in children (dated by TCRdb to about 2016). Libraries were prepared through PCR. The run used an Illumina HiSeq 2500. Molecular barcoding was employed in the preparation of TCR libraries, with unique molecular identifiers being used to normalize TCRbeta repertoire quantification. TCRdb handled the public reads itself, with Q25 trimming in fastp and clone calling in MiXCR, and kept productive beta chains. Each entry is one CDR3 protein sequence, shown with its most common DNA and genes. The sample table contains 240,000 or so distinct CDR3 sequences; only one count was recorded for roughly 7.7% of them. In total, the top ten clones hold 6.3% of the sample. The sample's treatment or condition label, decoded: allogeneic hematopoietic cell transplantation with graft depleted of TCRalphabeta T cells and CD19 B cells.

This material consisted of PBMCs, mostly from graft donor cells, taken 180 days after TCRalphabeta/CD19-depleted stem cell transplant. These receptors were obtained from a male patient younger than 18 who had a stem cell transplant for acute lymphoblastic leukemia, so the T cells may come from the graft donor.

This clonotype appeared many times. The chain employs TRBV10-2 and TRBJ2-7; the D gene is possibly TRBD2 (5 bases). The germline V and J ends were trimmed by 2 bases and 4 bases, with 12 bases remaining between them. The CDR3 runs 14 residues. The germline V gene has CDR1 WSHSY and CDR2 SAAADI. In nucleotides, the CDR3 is TGCGCCAGCAGTGAGGACGGCCGAGGGTACGAGCAGTACTTC. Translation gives CASSEDGRGYEQYF.

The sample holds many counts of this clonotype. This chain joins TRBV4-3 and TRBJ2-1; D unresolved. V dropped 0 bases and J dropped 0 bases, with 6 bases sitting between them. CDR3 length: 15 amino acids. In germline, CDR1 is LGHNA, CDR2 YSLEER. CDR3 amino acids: CASSQDPYSYNEQFF. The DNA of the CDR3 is TGCGCCAGCAGCCAAGATCCTTACTCCTACAATGAGCAGTTCTTC.

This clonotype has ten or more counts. The DNA for the CDR3 is TGTGCCAGCAGCTCTACTCGGGGGACTAGAAGCGCAGATACGCAGTATTTT. Amino acid sequence: CASSSTRGTRSADTQYF. The gene calls are TRBV7-2 and TRBJ2-3; TRBD2 aligns across 8 bases. Germline CDR1 is SGHTA and CDR2 is FQGNSA. The CDR3 is made up of 17 amino acids. Germline trimming cut 4 bases from V and 4 bases from J; bases unmatched to any gene: 13.

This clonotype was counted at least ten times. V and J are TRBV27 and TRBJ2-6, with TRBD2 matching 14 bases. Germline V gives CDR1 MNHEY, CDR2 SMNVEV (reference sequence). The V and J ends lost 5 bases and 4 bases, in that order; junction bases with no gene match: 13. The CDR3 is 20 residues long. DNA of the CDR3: TGTGCCAGCAGTAACTACGCCGGGACTAGCGGGAGAGGAGGGGCCAACGTCCTGACTTTC. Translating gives CASSNYAGTSGRGGANVLTF.

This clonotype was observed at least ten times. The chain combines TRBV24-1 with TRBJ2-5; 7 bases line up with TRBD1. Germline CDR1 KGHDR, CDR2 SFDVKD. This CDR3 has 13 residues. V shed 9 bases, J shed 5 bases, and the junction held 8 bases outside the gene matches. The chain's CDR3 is CATHRGTGETQYF. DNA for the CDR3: TGTGCCACCCACAGGGGAACAGGGGAGACCCAGTACTTC.

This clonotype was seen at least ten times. The CDR3 nucleotides read TGCAGCGCAGGGGGGGACACGAGGTCCTACGAGCAGTACTTC. Translating gives CSAGGDTRSYEQYF. V and J are TRBV29-1 and TRBJ2-7; D tentatively fits TRBD1 or TRBD2 (7 bases each). CDR3 length: 14 amino acids. Germline V gives CDR1 SQVTM, CDR2 ANQGSEA. V lost 7 bases to trimming and J lost 1 base, with 17 bases between them.

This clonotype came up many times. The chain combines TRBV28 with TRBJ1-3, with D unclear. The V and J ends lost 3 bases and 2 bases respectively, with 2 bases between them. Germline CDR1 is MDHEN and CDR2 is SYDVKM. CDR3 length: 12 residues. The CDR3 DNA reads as TGTGCCAGCAGTTTTCCTGGAAACACCATATATTTT. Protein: CASSFPGNTIYF.

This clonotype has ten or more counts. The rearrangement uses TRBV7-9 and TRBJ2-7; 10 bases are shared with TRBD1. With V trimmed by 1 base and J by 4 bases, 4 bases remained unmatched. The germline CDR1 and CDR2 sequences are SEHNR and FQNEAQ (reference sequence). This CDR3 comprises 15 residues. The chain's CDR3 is CASSLGGQGIYEQYF. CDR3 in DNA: TGTGCCAGCAGCTTAGGGGGACAGGGGATTTACGAGCAGTACTTC.

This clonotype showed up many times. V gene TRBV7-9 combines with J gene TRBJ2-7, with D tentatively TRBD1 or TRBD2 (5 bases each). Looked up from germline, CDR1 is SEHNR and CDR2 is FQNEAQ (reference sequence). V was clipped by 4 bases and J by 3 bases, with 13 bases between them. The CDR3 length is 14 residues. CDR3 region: CASSSPGTLYEQYF. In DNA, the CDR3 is TGTGCCAGCAGCTCTCCCGGGACGCTCTACGAGCAGTACTTC.

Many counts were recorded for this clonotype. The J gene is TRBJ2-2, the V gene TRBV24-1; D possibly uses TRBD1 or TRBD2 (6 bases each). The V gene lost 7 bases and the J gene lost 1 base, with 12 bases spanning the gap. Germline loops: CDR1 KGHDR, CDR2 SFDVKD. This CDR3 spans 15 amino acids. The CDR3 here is CATSGGPGNTGELFF. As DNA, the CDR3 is TGTGCCACCAGCGGGGGCCCGGGGAACACCGGGGAGCTGTTTTTT.

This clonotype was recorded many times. DNA of the CDR3: TGTGCCAGCAGCTTGGGGCATCCTACTAGGGGCACAGATACGCAGTATTTT. Translation: CASSLGHPTRGTDTQYF. This chain uses TRBV5-6 with TRBJ2-3; maybe TRBD2 (5 bases). V was pared by 0 bases and J by 1 base, with 15 bases between. The V gene's germline CDR1 is SGHDT and CDR2 YYEEEE. This CDR3 contains 17 residues.

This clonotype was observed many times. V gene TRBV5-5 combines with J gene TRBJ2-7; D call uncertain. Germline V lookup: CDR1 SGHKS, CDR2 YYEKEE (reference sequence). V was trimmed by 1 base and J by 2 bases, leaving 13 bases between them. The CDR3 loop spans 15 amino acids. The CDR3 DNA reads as TGTGCCAGCAGCTTGTGGGTAAACGCACCCTACGAGCAGTACTTC. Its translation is CASSLWVNAPYEQYF.

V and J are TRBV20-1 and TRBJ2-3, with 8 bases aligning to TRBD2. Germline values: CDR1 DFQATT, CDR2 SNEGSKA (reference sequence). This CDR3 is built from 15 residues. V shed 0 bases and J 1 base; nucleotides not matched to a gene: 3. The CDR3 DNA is TGCAGTGCTAGAGAAGCGGGAGCTGGCACAGATACGCAGTATTTT. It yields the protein CSAREAGAGTDTQYF.

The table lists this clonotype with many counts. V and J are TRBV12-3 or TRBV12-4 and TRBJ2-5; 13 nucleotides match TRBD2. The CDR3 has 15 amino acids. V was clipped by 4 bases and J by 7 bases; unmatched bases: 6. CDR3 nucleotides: TGTGCCAGCAGTTATGGGACTAGCGGGATGACGACCCAGTACTTC. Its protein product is CASSYGTSGMTTQYF.

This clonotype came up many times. This CDR3 reads CASSSPGRPNEKLFF. CDR3 nucleotides: TGTGCCAGCAGTTCTCCAGGGCGGCCTAATGAAAAACTGTTTTTT. The genes are TRBV28 and TRBJ1-4, with D possibly being TRBD1 (5 bases). Trimming stripped 4 bases from V and 3 bases from J, with 12 bases between. The length of the CDR3 is 15 residues. Germline V gene lookup returns CDR1 MDHEN and CDR2 SYDVKM.

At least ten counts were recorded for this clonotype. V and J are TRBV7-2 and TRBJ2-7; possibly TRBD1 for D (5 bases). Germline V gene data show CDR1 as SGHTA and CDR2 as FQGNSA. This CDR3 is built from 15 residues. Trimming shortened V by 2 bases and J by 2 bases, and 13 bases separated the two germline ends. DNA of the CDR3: TGTGCCAGCAGCTTATCCGGCCAGGGCCCCTACGAGCAGTACTTC. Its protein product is CASSLSGQGPYEQYF.

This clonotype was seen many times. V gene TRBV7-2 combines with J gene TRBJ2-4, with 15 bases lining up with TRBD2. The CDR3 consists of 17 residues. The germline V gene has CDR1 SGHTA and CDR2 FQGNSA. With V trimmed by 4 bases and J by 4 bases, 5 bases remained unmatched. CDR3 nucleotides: TGTGCCAGCAGCTCCGGACTAGCGGGGGGGCGTAAAAACATTCAGTACTTC. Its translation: CASSSGLAGGRKNIQYF.